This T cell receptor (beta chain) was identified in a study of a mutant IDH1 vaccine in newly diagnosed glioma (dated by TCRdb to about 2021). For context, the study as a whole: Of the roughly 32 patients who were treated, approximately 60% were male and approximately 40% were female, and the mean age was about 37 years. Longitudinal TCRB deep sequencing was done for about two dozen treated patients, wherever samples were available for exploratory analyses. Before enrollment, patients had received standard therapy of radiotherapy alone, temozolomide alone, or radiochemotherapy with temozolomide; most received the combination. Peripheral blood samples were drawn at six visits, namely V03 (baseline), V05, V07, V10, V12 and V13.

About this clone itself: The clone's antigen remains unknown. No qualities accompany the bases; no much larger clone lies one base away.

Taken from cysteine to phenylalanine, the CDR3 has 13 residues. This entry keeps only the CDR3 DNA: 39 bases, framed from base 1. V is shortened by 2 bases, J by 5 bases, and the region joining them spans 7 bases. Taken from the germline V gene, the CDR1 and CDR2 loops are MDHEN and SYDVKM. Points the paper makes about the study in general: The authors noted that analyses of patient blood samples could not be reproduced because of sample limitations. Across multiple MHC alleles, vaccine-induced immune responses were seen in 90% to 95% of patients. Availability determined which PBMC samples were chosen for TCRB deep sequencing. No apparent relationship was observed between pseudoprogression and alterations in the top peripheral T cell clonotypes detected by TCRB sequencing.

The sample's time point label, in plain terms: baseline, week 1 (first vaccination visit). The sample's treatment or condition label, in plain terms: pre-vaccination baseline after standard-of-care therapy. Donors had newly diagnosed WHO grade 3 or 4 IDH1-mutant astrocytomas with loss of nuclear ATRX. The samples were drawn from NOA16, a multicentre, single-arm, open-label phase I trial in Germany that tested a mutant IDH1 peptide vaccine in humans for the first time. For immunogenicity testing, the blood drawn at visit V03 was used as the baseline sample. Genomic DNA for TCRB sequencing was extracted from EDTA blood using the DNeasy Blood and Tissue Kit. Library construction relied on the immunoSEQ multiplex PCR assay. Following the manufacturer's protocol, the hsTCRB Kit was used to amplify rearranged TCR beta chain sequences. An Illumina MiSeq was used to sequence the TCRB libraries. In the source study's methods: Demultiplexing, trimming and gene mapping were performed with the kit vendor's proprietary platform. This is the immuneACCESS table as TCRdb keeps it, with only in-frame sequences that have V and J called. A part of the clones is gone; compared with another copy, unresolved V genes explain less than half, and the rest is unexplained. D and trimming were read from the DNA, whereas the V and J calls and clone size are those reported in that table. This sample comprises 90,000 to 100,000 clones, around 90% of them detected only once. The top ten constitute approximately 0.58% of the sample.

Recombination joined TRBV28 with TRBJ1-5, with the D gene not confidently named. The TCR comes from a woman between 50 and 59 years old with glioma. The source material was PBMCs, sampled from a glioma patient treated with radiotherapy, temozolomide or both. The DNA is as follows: TGTGCCAGCAGTTTAGACGGATATCAGCCCCAGCATTTT. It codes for CASSLDGYQPQHF.